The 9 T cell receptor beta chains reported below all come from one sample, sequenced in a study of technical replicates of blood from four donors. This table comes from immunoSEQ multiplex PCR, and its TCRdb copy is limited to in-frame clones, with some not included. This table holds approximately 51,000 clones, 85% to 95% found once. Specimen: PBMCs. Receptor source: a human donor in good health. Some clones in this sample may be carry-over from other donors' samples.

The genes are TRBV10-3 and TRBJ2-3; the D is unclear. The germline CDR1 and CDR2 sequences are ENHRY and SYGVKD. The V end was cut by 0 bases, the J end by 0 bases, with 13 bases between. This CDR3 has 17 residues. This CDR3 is CAISESRSLTSTDTQYF. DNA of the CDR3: TGTGCCATCAGTGAGTCGAGATCTCTTACTAGCACAGATACGCAGTATTTT.

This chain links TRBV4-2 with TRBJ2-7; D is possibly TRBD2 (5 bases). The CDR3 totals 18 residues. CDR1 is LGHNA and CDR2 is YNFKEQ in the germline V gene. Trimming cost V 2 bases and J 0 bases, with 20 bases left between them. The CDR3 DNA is TGTGCCAGCAGCCAACCGAGCGGTGCGGGTGAAAGCTCCTACGAGCAGTACTTC. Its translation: CASSQPSGAGESSYEQYF.

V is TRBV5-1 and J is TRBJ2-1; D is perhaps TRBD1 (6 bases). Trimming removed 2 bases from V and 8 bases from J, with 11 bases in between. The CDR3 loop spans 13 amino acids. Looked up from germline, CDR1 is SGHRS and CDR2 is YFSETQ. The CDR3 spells CASSLQGVDEQFF. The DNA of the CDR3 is TGCGCCAGCAGCTTACAGGGTGTAGATGAGCAGTTCTTC.

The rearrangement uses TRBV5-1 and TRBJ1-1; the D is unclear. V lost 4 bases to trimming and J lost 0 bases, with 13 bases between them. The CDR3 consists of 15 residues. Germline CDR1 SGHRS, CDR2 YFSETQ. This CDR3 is CASSPQAGMNTEAFF. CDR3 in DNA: TGCGCCAGCAGCCCGCAGGCGGGTATGAACACTGAAGCTTTCTTT. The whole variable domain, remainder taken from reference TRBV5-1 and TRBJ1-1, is KAGVTQTPRYLIKTRGQQVTLSCSPISGHRSVSWYQQTPGQGLQFLFEYFSETQRNKGNFPGRFSGRQFSNSRSEMNVSTLELGDSALYLCASSPQAGMNTEAFFGQGTRLTVV.

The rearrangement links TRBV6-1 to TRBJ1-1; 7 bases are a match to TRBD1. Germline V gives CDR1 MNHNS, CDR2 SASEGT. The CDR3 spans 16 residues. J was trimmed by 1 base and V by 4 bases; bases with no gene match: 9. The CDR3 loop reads CASSGYRGGENTEAFF. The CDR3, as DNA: TGTGCCAGCAGTGGCTACAGGGGCGGGGAGAACACTGAAGCTTTCTTT.

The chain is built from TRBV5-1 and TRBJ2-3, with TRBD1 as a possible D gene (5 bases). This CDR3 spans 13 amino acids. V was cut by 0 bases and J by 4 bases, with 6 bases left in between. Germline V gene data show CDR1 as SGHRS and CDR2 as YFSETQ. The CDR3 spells CASSLGGSDTQYF. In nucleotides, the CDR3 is TGCGCCAGCAGCTTGGGGGGCTCAGATACGCAGTATTTT.

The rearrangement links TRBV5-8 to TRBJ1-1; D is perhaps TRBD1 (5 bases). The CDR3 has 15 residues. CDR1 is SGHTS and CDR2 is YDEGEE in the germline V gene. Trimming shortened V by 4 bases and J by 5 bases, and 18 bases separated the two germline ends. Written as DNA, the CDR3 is TGTGCCAGCAGCGGCGCACTGGGACTGATGACTGAAGCTTTCTTT. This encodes CASSGALGLMTEAFF.

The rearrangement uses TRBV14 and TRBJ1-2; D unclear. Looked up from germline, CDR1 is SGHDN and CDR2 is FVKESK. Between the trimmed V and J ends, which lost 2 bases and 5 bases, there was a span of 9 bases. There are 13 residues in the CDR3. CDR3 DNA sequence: TGTGCCAGCAGCCAAACCAGAAGTTATGGCTACACCTTC. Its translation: CASSQTRSYGYTF. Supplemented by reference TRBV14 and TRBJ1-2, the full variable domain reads EAGVTQFPSHSVIEKGQTVTLRCDPISGHDNLYWYRRVMGKEIKFLLHFVKESKQDESGMPNNRFLAERTGGTYSTLKVQPAELEDSGVYFCASSQTRSYGYTFGSGTRLTVV.

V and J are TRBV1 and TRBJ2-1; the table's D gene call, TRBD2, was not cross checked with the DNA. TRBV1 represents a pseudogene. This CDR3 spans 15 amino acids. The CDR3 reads CTSSPRAREASEQFF. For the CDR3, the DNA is TGCACCAGCAGCCCACGTGCTCGGGAGGCCTCTGAGCAGTTCTTC.